These T cell receptor beta chains were read from a single sample in a study of tumor-infiltrating lymphocytes in primary liver carcinoma. MiXCR, applied by TCRdb to the multiplex PCR reads, yields one record per CDR3 protein. This table holds tens of thousands of distinct CDR3 sequences, around 70% found once. The sequenced sample was liver tumor tissue from sampling region 1. These receptors all come from a man aged 35 to 55 with primary liver carcinoma and hepatitis B virus infection. Each CDR3 is given with its conserved first and last residue. D genes are given only for firm matches.

v_gene: TRBV11-2; d_gene: NA; CDR3aa: CARGAREPADTQYF
v_gene: TRBV4-1; d_gene: NA; CDR3aa: CASSQHPPALLNTEAFF
v_gene: TRBV29-1; d_gene: NA; CDR3aa: CSVAGQSSCNEQFF
v_gene: TRBV11-3; d_gene: NA; CDR3aa: CTSSWGEVDTQYF
v_gene: TRBV5-5; d_gene: NA; CDR3aa: CASSLEAVANIQYF
v_gene: TRBV12-3/TRBV12-4; d_gene: NA; CDR3aa: CARSFRIRTDTQYF
v_gene: TRBV6-2/TRBV6-3; d_gene: NA; CDR3aa: CASSSSSSTLTDTQYF
v_gene: TRBV11-2; d_gene: TRBD2; CDR3aa: CASGLGGLAGGPYNEQFF
v_gene: TRBV5-6; d_gene: NA; CDR3aa: CASSLRWGSGESHEQYF
v_gene: TRBV2; d_gene: NA; CDR3aa: CASTPRGDSYEQYF
v_gene: TRBV12-3/TRBV12-4; d_gene: TRBD1; CDR3aa: CGSSLMPGQGAVAGELFF
v_gene: TRBV4-2; d_gene: NA; CDR3aa: CASSHAPGESGGFTF
v_gene: TRBV29-1; d_gene: NA; CDR3aa: CSPRLDNEQSF
v_gene: TRBV30; d_gene: NA; CDR3aa: CAWSPGDGLAGYTF
v_gene: TRBV5-5; d_gene: NA; CDR3aa: CASSLAPLGVELYF
v_gene: TRBV29-1; d_gene: NA; CDR3aa: CSVDNRMSTDTQYF
v_gene: TRBV12-3/TRBV12-4; d_gene: NA; CDR3aa: CASSPFSNEQSF
v_gene: TRBV28; d_gene: NA; CDR3aa: CASRPPVTGEAYEQYF
v_gene: TRBV7-9; d_gene: NA; CDR3aa: CASSLRSRQETQYF
v_gene: TRBV10-1; d_gene: NA; CDR3aa: CASRASLNTEAFF